The 28 T cell receptor beta chains presented below share a single source sample, sequenced in a study of blood T cell repertoires in COVID-19. Produced via immunoSEQ multiplex PCR; TCRdb's table is partial and in-frame only. This repertoire shows fewer than 300,000 clones, about 90% found once; its top ten account for 1.5%. The sequenced material came from peripheral blood. The receptors come from a woman in her forties who had recovered from COVID-19.

The rearrangement joins TRBV10-3 to TRBJ1-2; D possibly corresponds to TRBD1 (5 bases). The CDR3 loop spans 14 amino acids. Looked up from germline, CDR1 is ENHRY and CDR2 is SYGVKD. The V end lost 9 bases, the J end lost 3 bases, and 17 bases lay between the germline ends. The CDR3 sequence is CAIRGGREDYGYTF. The CDR3 nucleotides are TGTGCCATACGCGGCGGCAGGGAAGACTATGGCTACACCTTC.

The chain recombines TRBV9 with TRBJ1-2, with D tentatively TRBD1 (5 bases). CDR3 size: 14 residues. The V and J ends lost 0 bases and 8 bases respectively, with 14 bases between them. Germline loops: CDR1 SGDLS, CDR2 YYNGEE. The CDR3 loop reads CASSVVGQSTGYTF. CDR3 nucleotide sequence: TGTGCCAGCAGCGTAGTCGGACAATCCACCGGCTACACCTTC.

In its sample, this clone was seen once. The chain couples TRBV19 to TRBJ2-4; possible D gene TRBD1, 6 bases. Trimming stripped 6 bases from V and 1 base from J, with 7 bases between. CDR3 length equals 13 residues. CDR1 LNHDA and CDR2 SQIVND come from the germline V gene (reference sequence). The CDR3 reads CASRGAAKNIQYF. The CDR3 DNA is TGTGCCAGTAGGGGGGCCGCCAAAAACATTCAGTACTTC. Filled out from reference TRBV19 and TRBJ2-4, the complete variable domain reads DGGITQSPKYLFRKEGQNVTLSCEQNLNHDAMYWYRQDPGQGLRLIYYSQIVNDFQKGDIAEGYSVSREKKESFPLTVTSAQKNPTAFYLCASRGAAKNIQYFGAGTRLSVL.

The chain has TRBV10-2 and TRBJ2-7; tentatively, D is TRBD2 (6 bases). Germline V gives CDR1 WSHSY, CDR2 SAAADI. The CDR3 runs 11 residues. Between the trimmed V and J ends, which lost 11 bases and 6 bases, there was a span of 14 bases. The DNA of the CDR3 is TGCGCCTCCCGGTGGGGGGTCGAGCAGTACTTC. Translating it yields CASRWGVEQYF.

J is TRBJ1-2 and V is TRBV4-1; no clear D. Germline CDR1 and CDR2: MGHRA and YSYEKL. V lost 1 base to trimming and J lost 7 bases, with 13 bases between them. CDR3 size: 14 residues. In DNA, the CDR3 is TGCGCCAGCAGCCAAGGGCCTTGGGCCGGTGGCTACACCTTC. The encoded protein is CASSQGPWAGGYTF.

This sequence joins TRBV5-6 and TRBJ2-4, with 8 nucleotides matching TRBD1. Trimming at V came to 1 base and at J to 6 bases, leaving 3 bases not matched to a gene. The CDR3 runs 14 residues. Germline lookup yields CDR1 SGHDT and CDR2 YYEEEE. The CDR3 region is CASSLLDRVNIQYF. The CDR3 nucleotides are TGTGCCAGCAGCTTGCTGGACAGGGTAAACATTCAGTACTTC.

The rearrangement joins TRBV6-5 to TRBJ1-4, with unresolved D. Germline CDR1 reads MNHEY; CDR2 reads SVGAGI. The CDR3 has 14 residues. Trimming stripped 1 base from V and 8 bases from J, with 11 bases between. CDR3 region: CASSYFGKGEKLFF. The CDR3 coding sequence is TGTGCCAGCAGTTACTTCGGGAAGGGAGAAAAACTGTTTTTT.

The chain is built from TRBV5-1 and TRBJ2-6, with TRBD1 matching 7 bases. The germline V gene has CDR1 SGHRS and CDR2 YFSETQ. The CDR3 runs to 15 residues. V trimming: 6 bases; J trimming: 0 bases; junction bases outside the gene matches: 3. The CDR3 spells CASTGTVSGANVLTF. DNA for the CDR3: TGCGCCAGCACAGGGACAGTCTCTGGGGCCAACGTCCTGACTTTC.

This chain links TRBV25-1 with TRBJ2-7, with 9 bases that match TRBD1. This CDR3 is built from 15 residues. Trimming cost V 2 bases and J 5 bases; bases outside gene matches: 7. CDR1 is MGHDK and CDR2 is SYGVNS in the germline V gene. CDR3 sequence: CASSEVGQGLNEQYF. The CDR3 DNA reads TGTGCCAGCAGTGAAGTGGGACAGGGCTTGAACGAGCAGTACTTC.

The chain employs TRBV11-2 and TRBJ2-3; 15 positions match TRBD2. V shed 5 bases, J shed 1 base, and the junction held 10 bases outside the gene matches. The germline V gene encodes CDR1 SGHAT and CDR2 FQNNGV. The CDR3 totals 19 residues. In DNA, the CDR3 is TGTGCCAGCAGCCCTCGGACTAGCGGGGGGGCGAGGGGCACAGATACGCAGTATTTT. This gives the protein CASSPRTSGGARGTDTQYF.

With regard to this clone: This sample also contains other DNA sequences that code for the same CDR3. The chain has TRBV10-3 and TRBJ2-7, with TRBD1 matching over 12 bases. Germline V gene sequence: CDR1 ENHRY, CDR2 SYGVKD. CDR3 length: 13 amino acids. The V segment lost 8 bases and the J segment 5 bases; nucleotides outside the gene matches: 4. CDR3 residues: CAISGTGGNEQYF. The DNA for the CDR3 is TGTGCCATCTCTGGGACAGGGGGCAACGAGCAGTACTTC.

This rearrangement joins TRBV12-5 to TRBJ1-3, with 7 bases fitting TRBD1. The ends lost 1 base at V and 8 bases at J; junction bases unmatched: 8. Germline V gene lookup returns CDR1 LGHNT and CDR2 FRNRAP. The CDR3 extends over 15 amino acids. The CDR3 DNA reads as TGTGCTAGTGGTTTGGCGGCAGGGGGTGGCTACACCATATATTTT. It yields the protein CASGLAAGGGYTIYF.

The CDR3 bases are TGTGCCAGCAGTTTTTCTAACAGGGGGAAGAATACGCAGTATTTT. Translation gives CASSFSNRGKNTQYF. The rearrangement links TRBV28 to TRBJ2-3, with 8 bases identical to TRBD1. The CDR3 has 15 amino acids. The germline V gene has CDR1 MDHEN and CDR2 SYDVKM. Trimming at V came to 3 bases and at J to 7 bases, leaving 9 bases not matched to a gene.

The chain uses TRBV9 and TRBJ2-7; possible D gene TRBD2, 5 bases. V was clipped by 2 bases and J by 7 bases, with 13 bases between them. CDR1 is SGDLS and CDR2 is YYNGEE in the germline V gene. CDR3 length: 13 residues. CDR3 coding DNA: TGTGCCAGCAGCGTCGAGGGCCACGGAGAGCAGTACTTC. It encodes CASSVEGHGEQYF.

The V call is TRBV12-3 or TRBV12-4, the J call TRBJ1-1; perhaps TRBD1 as D (6 bases). Between the trimmed V and J ends, which lost 6 bases and 4 bases, there was a span of 12 bases. The CDR3 consists of 13 residues. CDR3 in amino acids: CASRTTGRTEAFF. CDR3 sequence (DNA): TGTGCCAGCAGGACAACAGGGCGCACTGAAGCTTTCTTT.

This sequence joins TRBV12-3 or TRBV12-4 and TRBJ1-2, with a tentative D call TRBD1 (6 bases). The CDR3 runs to 12 residues. The V end was cut by 10 bases, the J end by 7 bases, with 16 bases between. DNA of the CDR3: TGTGCCATCAGCGGGGGGCCCAGTGGCTACACCTTC. Its protein product is CAISGGPSGYTF.

The CDR3 DNA is TGCGCCAGCAGCATTGGGACAGGGGAAGGCGAGCAGTACTTC. Amino acids: CASSIGTGEGEQYF. This chain uses TRBV5-1 with TRBJ2-7, with 10 nucleotides matching TRBD1. The V and J ends lost 4 bases and 6 bases, in that order; junction bases with no gene match: 7. The V gene's germline CDR1 is SGHRS and CDR2 YFSETQ. CDR3 size: 14 residues.

This clone was found once. This rearrangement joins TRBV4-2 to TRBJ1-1; tentatively, D is TRBD1 (6 bases). Germline assignment: CDR1 LGHNA and CDR2 YNFKEQ. Trimming removed 4 bases at V and 7 bases at J, with 19 bases between. The CDR3 extends over 15 amino acids. The DNA for the CDR3 is TGTGCCAGCAGCCCTGACACAGGGTCTGACAGTGAAGCTTTCTTT. Translated, it gives CASSPDTGSDSEAFF.

As DNA, the CDR3 is TGCAGCGTTGCGGGACTAGCGGCGACATCCTACAATGAGCAGTTCTTC. It encodes CSVAGLAATSYNEQFF. The chain carries TRBV29-1 and TRBJ2-1, with 11 positions matching TRBD2. The CDR3 is made up of 16 amino acids. CDR1 SQVTM and CDR2 ANQGSEA come from the germline V gene. After removal of 4 bases from V and 1 base from J, the junction contained 6 bases not matched to a gene.

The chain employs TRBV7-3 and TRBJ2-6; D may be TRBD2 (5 bases). This CDR3 has 18 residues. The V end was cut by 2 bases, the J end by 4 bases, with 18 bases between. CDR1 SGHTA and CDR2 FQGTGA come from the germline V gene. The CDR3 loop is CASSLQRLGSGGANVLTF. The CDR3 region has the DNA TGTGCCAGCAGCTTACAACGCCTGGGCTCGGGAGGGGCCAACGTCCTGACTTTC.

This clone was observed once. The CDR3 DNA reads TGTGCCAGCAGCTGGGGACAGCGGGTGGGGTACGAGCAGTACTTC. Translation gives CASSWGQRVGYEQYF. The rearrangement joins TRBV5-5 to TRBJ2-7; possibly TRBD1 for D (7 bases). Trimming took 3 bases from V and 4 from J, leaving 17 bases between them. This CDR3 is built from 15 residues. Germline V lookup: CDR1 SGHKS, CDR2 YYEKEE (reference sequence). The full variable domain, completed using reference TRBV5-5 and TRBJ2-7, is DAGVTQSPTHLIKTRGQQVTLRCSPISGHKSVSWYQQVLGQGPQFIFQYYEKEERGRGNFPDRFSARQFPNYSSELNVNALLLGDSALYLCASSWGQRVGYEQYFGPGTRLTVT.

The count of this clone is one. This sequence joins TRBV9 and TRBJ1-4; 8 bases match TRBD1. The CDR3 runs 14 residues. V lost 8 bases and J lost 7; bases outside the gene matches: 10. Germline CDR1 is SGDLS and CDR2 is YYNGEE. The CDR3 loop reads CASVHGQGGEKLFF. Here the CDR3 DNA reads TGTGCCAGTGTCCACGGACAGGGAGGTGAAAAACTGTTTTTT.

This chain joins TRBV10-2 and TRBJ1-2, with D maybe TRBD1 (6 bases). Trimming shortened V by 10 bases and J by 8 bases, and 17 bases separated the two germline ends. CDR1 is WSHSY, CDR2 SAAADI, per germline. The CDR3 has 12 residues. The chain's CDR3 is CATSTTGFGYTF. The CDR3 coding sequence is TGCGCCACCTCGACGACAGGATTCGGCTACACCTTC.

The chain uses TRBV30 and TRBJ2-3, with 14 positions matching TRBD2. The CDR3 covers 16 residues. The J segment lost 3 bases and the V segment lost 2 bases, leaving 4 bases of the junction unmatched. CDR1 and CDR2 (germline): GTSNPN, SVGIG (reference sequence). Written as DNA, the CDR3 is TGTGCCTGGAGTATCGGACTAGCGGGGGGAACAGATACGCAGTATTTT. Its translation is CAWSIGLAGGTDTQYF.

This clone has a single count. This chain links TRBV5-1 with TRBJ2-1; the match to TRBD2 covers 10 bases. V gave up 4 bases and J gave up 2 bases; unmatched junction bases: 3. The CDR3 is 15 residues long. Germline V lookup: CDR1 SGHRS, CDR2 YFSETQ. The CDR3 coding sequence is TGCGCCAGCAGCCCGCTAGCGGGGGCCTACAATGAGCAGTTCTTC. It codes for CASSPLAGAYNEQFF.

The J gene is TRBJ2-2, the V gene TRBV7-3; a weak D match, TRBD1 (5 bases). Germline V gives CDR1 SGHTA, CDR2 FQGTGA. The V end was cut by 3 bases, the J end by 5 bases, with 7 bases between. This CDR3 has 13 residues. This CDR3 reads CASSFQGTGELFF. For the CDR3, the DNA is TGTGCCAGCAGCTTCCAGGGAACCGGGGAGCTGTTTTTT.

This sequence joins TRBV7-2 and TRBJ1-5, with 7 bases aligning to TRBD1. Per germline, CDR1 SGHTA and CDR2 FQGNSA. V was clipped by 1 base and J by 6 bases; unmatched bases: 6. The CDR3 has 15 amino acids. CDR3 bases: TGTGCCAGCAGCTTAGTCGACAGGGACGGTCAGCCCCAGCATTTT. The encoded protein is CASSLVDRDGQPQHF.

V usage is TRBV5-1 and J usage is TRBJ2-5, with D hard to call. Germline V gives CDR1 SGHRS, CDR2 YFSETQ. V lost 0 bases and J lost 5, with 8 bases in between. The CDR3 contains 13 residues. The CDR3 DNA reads as TGCGCCAGCAGCTTGGGCCCCCGGGAGACCCAGTACTTC. Protein product: CASSLGPRETQYF.